This TCR beta chain is drawn from a study of Ad26.COV2.S vaccination and SARS-CoV-2 variants. Study-level points and caveats: The authors reported substantial breadth in spike-specific CD8+ and CD4+ T cell responses after vaccination.

Germline V CDR1 and CDR2: LNHDA, SQIVND (reference sequence). There are 13 residues in the CDR3. Losses at the gene ends were 5 bases for V and 4 bases for J; bases not matched to a gene: 3. Treatment denoted: about 20 received Ad26.COV2.S at low or high dose, single or two shots; roughly five received placebo; per-sample allocation not given. Sampling took place 63 days after the first vaccine or placebo injection. Wuhan-strain spike was delivered by a replication-incompetent Ad26 vector. This table comes from immunoSEQ multiplex PCR, and its TCRdb copy is limited to in-frame clones, with some not included. The sample has 300,000 to 400,000 clones, around nine tenths seen once. With respect to this clone: Its target is unknown.

This sample comprised peripheral blood, obtained in a trial of Ad26.COV2.S vaccine versus placebo. The sequence was obtained from a person aged 18-65 years who received the Ad26.COV2.S COVID-19 vaccine or a placebo. This chain connects TRBV19 to TRBJ2-5, with 8 bases lining up with TRBD1. The CDR3 reads CASSVGQGETQYF. The DNA for the CDR3 is TGTGCCAGTAGTGTTGGACAGGGAGAGACCCAGTACTTC. Full variable domain (missing parts from reference TRBV19 and TRBJ2-5): DGGITQSPKYLFRKEGQNVTLSCEQNLNHDAMYWYRQDPGQGLRLIYYSQIVNDFQKGDIAEGYSVSREKKESFPLTVTSAQKNPTAFYLCASSVGQGETQYFGPGTRLLVL.